The rows below give T cell receptor beta chains drawn from one sample of a study of shared clonotypes between healthy human individuals. TCRdb's copy holds only in-frame clones and misses some; the assay was immunoSEQ multiplex PCR. Among more than 2 million clones, 85% to 95% were seen once, and the ten largest hold more than 1.5%. The sequenced material came from naive CD8+ T cells from PBMCs. The source of these receptors is a man in his late teens or twenties in good health. Some clones in this sample may be carry-over from other donors' samples. Both conserved end residues are part of each CDR3. D genes are given only for firm matches. Clone size is not always given. Where it is, it says once, few, many or a class for expanded clones.

TRBD1	.	14	TRBV5-6	TRBJ1-2	CATGTGGAYYGYTF	TGTGCCACCGGGACAGGGGGCGCGTACTATGGCTACACCTTC
.	.	13	TRBV28	TRBJ1-5	CASSFLVGEPQHF	TGTGCCAGCAGTTTTTTGGTCGGTGAGCCCCAGCATTTT
TRBD2	once	16	TRBV25-1	TRBJ2-7	CASSEWGGGSSYEQYF	TGTGCCAGCAGTGAATGGGGCGGGGGAAGCTCCTACGAGCAGTACTTC
.	.	13	TRBV28	TRBJ1-2	CASSPDTHYGYTF	TGTGCCAGCAGCCCTGATACCCACTATGGCTACACCTTC
.	.	14	TRBV11-2	TRBJ2-5	CASTTRDGQETQYF	TGTGCCAGCACGACCCGGGACGGCCAAGAGACCCAGTACTTC
.	.	12	TRBV7-2	TRBJ2-7	CASSLGRYEQYF	TGTGCCAGCAGCTTAGGGCGGTACGAGCAGTACTTC
TRBD1	.	13	TRBV13	TRBJ2-7	CASSGDRTYEQYF	TGTGCCAGCAGTGGGGACAGGACCTACGAGCAGTACTTC
.	once	13	TRBV6-6	TRBJ2-7	CASRIADAYEQYF	TGTGCCAGCAGAATAGCGGACGCCTACGAGCAGTACTTC
.	.	15	TRBV30	TRBJ2-2	CAWSSRDTSTGELFF	TGTGCCTGGAGTTCCCGGGACACCAGCACCGGGGAGCTGTTTTTT
.	once	16	TRBV14	TRBJ2-3	CASSQEPRTGTDTQYF	TGTGCCAGCAGCCAAGAGCCTAGGACAGGCACAGATACGCAGTATTTT
TRBD1	.	15	TRBV27	TRBJ2-7	CASSGPGQEPYEQYF	TGTGCCAGCAGTGGCCCGGGACAGGAGCCCTACGAGCAGTACTTC